This T cell receptor (beta chain) was documented in a study of T-cell reconstitution after alpha-beta-depleted transplantation in children. The CDR3 totals 13 residues. Trimming pared 6 bases from V and 2 bases from J, leaving 9 bases between. Germline values: CDR1 ENHRY, CDR2 SYGVKD. The TCRbeta library was prepared with unique molecular identifiers. TCRdb redid the calling of the PCR reads with MiXCR, one entry per CDR3 protein. The sample has about 690,000 distinct CDR3 sequences; roughly 15% are singletons. The genes are TRBV10-3 and TRBJ2-3; D is possibly TRBD1 (5 bases). This receptor was identified in a human donor who donated a stem cell graft to a child with acute myeloid leukemia. The input for sequencing was PBMCs from the stem cell graft donor, taken from the stem cell graft. This CDR3 reads CAISPGNTDTQYF. The CDR3 DNA reads as TGTGCCATCAGCCCAGGGAACACAGATACGCAGTATTTT.